This TCR beta chain was sequenced in a study of T cells in Graves' hyperthyroidism and ophthalmopathy. Researchers amplified the TCR beta CDR3 regions from RNA transcripts. The primer set for the first-round RT-PCR of the TCR CDR3 was HTBI. TCRdb itself ran the multiplex PCR reads through MiXCR, one entry per CDR3 protein. The table shows about 740,000 distinct CDR3 sequences, with 12% to 15% occurring only once. Criteria for exclusion of patients were uncontrolled infection, other autoimmune disease, pregnancy or lactation. Based on clinical symptoms, serum thyroxine and TRAb, thyroid ultrasound and orbital computed tomography, diagnoses were reached. This clonotype has a count of ten or more. The source of this sequence is a woman aged 18 to 35 with Graves' hyperthyroidism. The sequenced sample was blood.

This CDR3 is CASSLARLSEAFF. CDR3 nucleotide sequence: TGTGCCAGCAGCTTAGCTCGTTTATCTGAAGCTTTCTTT. The chain recombines TRBV7-9 with TRBJ1-1; D remains ambiguous. Germline CDR1 and CDR2: SEHNR and FQNEAQ (reference sequence). CDR3 length: 13 amino acids. The germline V and J ends were trimmed by 0 bases and 6 bases, with 8 bases remaining between them.